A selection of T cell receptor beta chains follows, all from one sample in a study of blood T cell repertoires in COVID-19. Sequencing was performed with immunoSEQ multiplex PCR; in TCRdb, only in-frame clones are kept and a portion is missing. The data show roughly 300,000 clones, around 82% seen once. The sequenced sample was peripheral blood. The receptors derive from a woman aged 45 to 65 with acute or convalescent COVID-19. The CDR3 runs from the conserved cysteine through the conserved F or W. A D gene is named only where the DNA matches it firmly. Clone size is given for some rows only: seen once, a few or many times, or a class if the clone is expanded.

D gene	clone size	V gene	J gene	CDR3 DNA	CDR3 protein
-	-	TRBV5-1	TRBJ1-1	TGCGCCAGCAGCCTCGAGGGAGAAGCTTTCTTT	CASSLEGEAFF
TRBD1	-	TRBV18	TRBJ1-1	TGTGCCAGCTCACCAAACAGGGGGGACACTGAAGCTTTCTTT	CASSPNRGDTEAFF
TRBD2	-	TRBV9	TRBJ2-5	TGTGCCAGCAGCGTTGGGACTAGCGGGACCTCGGGGACCCAGTACTTC	CASSVGTSGTSGTQYF
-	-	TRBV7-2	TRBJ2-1	TGTGCCAGCAGCCCTCCCGGGACTGCGGGCTCTAGTAATGAGCAGTTCTTC	CASSPPGTAGSSNEQFF
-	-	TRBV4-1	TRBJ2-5	TGCGCCAGCAGCCGAACACCGACGGGGATGGGGGAGACCCAGTACTTC	CASSRTPTGMGETQYF
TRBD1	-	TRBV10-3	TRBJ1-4	TGTGCCATCAGCCGCGACAGGGGTAGTGAAAAACTGTTTTTT	CAISRDRGSEKLFF
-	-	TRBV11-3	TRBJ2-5	TGTGCCAGCAGCTTAGATCGGAGCGGAGAGACCCAGTACTTC	CASSLDRSGETQYF
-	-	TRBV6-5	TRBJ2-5	TGTGCCAGCAGTTACTCCCCCGAGCAAGAGACCCAGTACTTC	CASSYSPEQETQYF
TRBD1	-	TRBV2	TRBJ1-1	TGTGCCAGCAGTGAATACGGGACAGAAGGTACTGAAGCTTTCTTT	CASSEYGTEGTEAFF
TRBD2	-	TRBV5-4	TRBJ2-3	TGTGCCAGCAGCTTGACTAGCGGGAGAACGGCAGATACGCAGTATTTT	CASSLTSGRTADTQYF
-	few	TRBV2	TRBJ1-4	TGTGCCAGCAGTGAAGAGGGGAAACTGTTTTTT	CASSEEGKLFF
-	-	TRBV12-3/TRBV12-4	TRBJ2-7	TGTGCCAGCAGTTTAGATGACATTTACAAGCAGTACTTC	CASSLDDIYKQYF
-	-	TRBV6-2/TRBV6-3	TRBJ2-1	TGTGCCAGCAGTTATTCGCGAAGGGGCTACAATGAGCAGTTCTTC	CASSYSRRGYNEQFF
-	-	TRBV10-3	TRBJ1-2	TGTGCCATCAGTGAGACACAGGGAACCTATGGCTACACCTTC	CAISETQGTYGYTF
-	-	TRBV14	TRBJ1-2	TGTGCCAGCAGCCAAGAAGGAGGGTTACCGGCCCGGTATGGCTACACCTTC	CASSQEGGLPARYGYTF
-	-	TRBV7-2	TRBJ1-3	TGTGCCAGCAGCCCGGGACTGATTTCTGGAAACACCATATATTTT	CASSPGLISGNTIYF
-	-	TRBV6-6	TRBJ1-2	TGTGCCAACTCAGGGGCCGTCGGGGGCTACACCTTC	CANSGAVGGYTF
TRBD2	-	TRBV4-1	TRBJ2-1	TGCGCCAGCAGAACAGCGGGAGAAGAAAACTACAATGAGCAGTTCTTC	CASRTAGEENYNEQFF
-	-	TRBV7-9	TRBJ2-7	TGTGCCAGCAGCTTGGAACGGGGAGAGCCTTACGAGCAGTACTTC	CASSLERGEPYEQYF
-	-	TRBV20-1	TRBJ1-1	TGCAGTGCTAGAGCTCCGGTTGAAGCTTTCTTT	CSARAPVEAFF
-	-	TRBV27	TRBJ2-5	TGTGCCAGCAGTTTATCGATAGCACTACGGGAGACCCAGTACTTC	CASSLSIALRETQYF
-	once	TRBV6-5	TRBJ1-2	TGTGCCAGCAGTTACTCGACCGGGGGGAACTATGGCTACACCTTC	CASSYSTGGNYGYTF
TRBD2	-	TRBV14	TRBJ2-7	TGTGCCAGCAGCATAAGCGGGGGCCCCTACGAGCAGTACTTC	CASSISGGPYEQYF
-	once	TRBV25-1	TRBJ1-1	TGTGCCAGCAGTACACAGGGTCGCGCTGAAGCTTTCTTT	CASSTQGRAEAFF
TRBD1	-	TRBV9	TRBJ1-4	TGTGCCAGCAGCGTAGGAGGGACAGGGGGTGAAAAACTGTTTTTT	CASSVGGTGGEKLFF
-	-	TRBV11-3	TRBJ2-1	TGTGCCAGCAGAGACGGGACTGCCAATGAGCAGTTCTTC	CASRDGTANEQFF
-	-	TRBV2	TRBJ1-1	TGTGCCAGCAGTTGGACGGACGGGGAGAAAGCTTTCTTT	CASSWTDGEKAFF
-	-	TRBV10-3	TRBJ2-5	TGTGCCATAACGGACAGCCGGAACCCGGAGACCCAGTACTTC	CAITDSRNPETQYF
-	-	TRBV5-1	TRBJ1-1	TGCGCCAGCAGCCCCCCCGGGGGGGCTAACGCTGAAGCTTTCTTT	CASSPPGGANAEAFF
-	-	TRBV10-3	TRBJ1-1	TGTGCCATCAGTGAGTCGAGAAGCACGGTCTTT	CAISESRSTVF
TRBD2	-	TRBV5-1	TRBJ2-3	TGCGCCAGCAGACCCAGCGGGAGGGACCCAGATACGCAGTATTTT	CASRPSGRDPDTQYF
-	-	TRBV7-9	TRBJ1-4	TGTGCCAGCAGCTTAGCGAACAGGAGGGAAGAAAAACTGTTTTTT	CASSLANRREEKLFF
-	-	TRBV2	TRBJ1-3	TGTGCCAGCAGTGTAACAGGGTCGTCTGGAAACACCATATATTTT	CASSVTGSSGNTIYF
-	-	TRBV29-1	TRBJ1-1	TGCAGCGTTGTGTCGGCTGGGAGTGAAGCTTTCTTT	CSVVSAGSEAFF
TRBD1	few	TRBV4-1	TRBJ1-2	TGCGCCAGCAGCCAAGAGCCCTTGACAGGGAACTATGGCTACACCTTC	CASSQEPLTGNYGYTF
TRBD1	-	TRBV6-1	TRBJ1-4	TGTGCCAGCAGTGCCGGGACAGGGAGGGGGGAAGGTGAAAAACTGTTTTTT	CASSAGTGRGEGEKLFF
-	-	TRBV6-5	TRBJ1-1	TGTGCCAGCAGTTACCAGGGGACGAACACTGAAGCTTTCTTT	CASSYQGTNTEAFF
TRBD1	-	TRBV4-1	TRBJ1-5	TGCGCCAGCAGCCAAGAAGGGACAGCCAGCTATAGCAATCAGCCCCAGCATTTT	CASSQEGTASYSNQPQHF
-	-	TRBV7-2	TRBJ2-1	TGTGCCAGCAGCTCAGGTGGACAGGGACTAAGTAATGAGCAGTTCTTC	CASSSGGQGLSNEQFF
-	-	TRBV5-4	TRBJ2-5	TGTGCCAGCAGCTTTTACGGGGGAGGAGAGACCCAGTACTTC	CASSFYGGGETQYF
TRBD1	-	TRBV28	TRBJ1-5	TGTGCCAGCAGTCGGACAGGGTACGAATCTAGCAATCAGCCCCAGCATTTT	CASSRTGYESSNQPQHF
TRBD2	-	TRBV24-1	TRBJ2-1	TGTGCCACCAGTGATCCCGAAGATGGCGGGGGGGCCTGGGATGAGCAGTTCTTC	CATSDPEDGGGAWDEQFF
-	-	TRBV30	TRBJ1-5	TGTGCCTGGAGTGTACAACAGAACAATCAGCCCCAGCATTTT	CAWSVQQNNQPQHF
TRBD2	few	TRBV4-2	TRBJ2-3	TGTGCCAGCAGCCAAGATCCAGCGGGAGGTGGCACAGATACGCAGTATTTT	CASSQDPAGGGTDTQYF